This T cell receptor beta chain originates from a study of identical twins. Study-wide findings and caveats: One should note that invariant MAIT and iNKT cells could partly confound zero-insertion analyses. The authors drew conclusions from cross-sectional statistical analysis rather than following the same donors. Modelling underestimated the level of out-of-frame TCR alpha sharing observed in monozygotic twins.

The CDR3 is made up of 14 amino acids. Trimming cost V 3 bases and J 8 bases; bases outside gene matches: 4. Germline values: CDR1 SGDLS, CDR2 YYNGEE. Template switching (which added a universal primer site) was used, and cDNA carried unique molecular identifiers. MiXCR, applied by TCRdb to the 5' RACE reads, yields one record per CDR3 protein. The table has a few hundred thousand distinct CDR3 sequences, approximately 8.6% seen once. As to this clonotype: The antigen remains undetermined.

These data were also reused for a study on yellow fever vaccine responses in identical twins.

J is TRBJ2-1 and V is TRBV9; 11 bases are shared with TRBD1. Sequencing was performed on CD8+ T cells sorted from blood. This TCR derives from a woman between 18 and 29 years old in good health. The CDR3 here is CASSAGQGAYEQFF. The CDR3 DNA is TGTGCCAGCAGCGCTGGACAGGGGGCCTATGAGCAGTTCTTC.